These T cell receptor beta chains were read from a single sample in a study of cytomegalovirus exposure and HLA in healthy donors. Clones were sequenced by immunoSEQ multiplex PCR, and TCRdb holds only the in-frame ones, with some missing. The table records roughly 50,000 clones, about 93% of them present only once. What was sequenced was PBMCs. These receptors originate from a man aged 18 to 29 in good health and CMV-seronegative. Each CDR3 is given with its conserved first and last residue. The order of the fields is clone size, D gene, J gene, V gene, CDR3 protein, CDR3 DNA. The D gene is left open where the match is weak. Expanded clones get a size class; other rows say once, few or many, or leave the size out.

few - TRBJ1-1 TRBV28 CASSSAGTGFTEAFF TGTGCCAGCAGTTCCGCAGGGACTGGCTTCACTGAAGCTTTCTTT
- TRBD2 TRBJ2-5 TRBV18 CASSPLLAEETQYF TGTGCCAGCTCACCGCTACTAGCGGAAGAGACCCAGTACTTC
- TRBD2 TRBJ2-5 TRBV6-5 CASRISGRRTGTQYF TGTGCCAGCAGGATTAGCGGGAGGAGAACGGGGACCCAGTACTTC
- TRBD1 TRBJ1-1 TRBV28 CASSQPGTGVVEAFF TGTGCCAGCAGCCAACCCGGGACAGGGGTCGTTGAAGCTTTCTTT
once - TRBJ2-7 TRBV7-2 CASSSPGRGGGLRYEQYF TGTGCCAGCAGCTCCCCTGGGAGGGGGGGAGGGTTGCGCTACGAGCAGTACTTC
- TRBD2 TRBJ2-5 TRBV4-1 CASSQVVAGARQETQYF TGCGCCAGCAGCCAAGTGGTAGCGGGAGCTAGACAAGAGACCCAGTACTTC
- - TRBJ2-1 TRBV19 CASSIETSNEQFF TGTGCCAGTAGTATAGAGACATCCAACGAGCAGTTCTTC
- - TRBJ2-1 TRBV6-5 CASSYSISSGEQFF TGTGCCAGCAGTTACTCGATATCCAGCGGGGAGCAGTTCTTC
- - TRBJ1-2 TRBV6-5 CASSAPGRSSYGYTF TGTGCCAGCAGTGCCCCAGGAAGATCGAGCTATGGCTACACCTTC
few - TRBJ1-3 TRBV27 CASSLDSSGNTIYF TGTGCCAGCAGTTTGGACAGCTCTGGAAACACCATATATTTT
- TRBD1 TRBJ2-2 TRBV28 CASSITGTGGTGELFF TGTGCCAGCTCCATCACCGGGACAGGCGGCACCGGGGAGCTGTTTTTT
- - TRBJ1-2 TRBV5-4 CASSLENYRYTF TGTGCCAGCAGCTTGGAAAACTATCGCTACACCTTC
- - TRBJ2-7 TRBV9 CASSGRDGYEQYF TGTGCCAGCAGCGGGAGGGACGGCTACGAGCAGTACTTC
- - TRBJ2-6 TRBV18 CASLKEGAGANVLTF TGTGCCAGCTTGAAGGAGGGCGCTGGGGCCAACGTCCTGACTTTC
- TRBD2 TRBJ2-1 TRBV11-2 CASSLAGGLNEQFF TGTGCCAGCAGCCTAGCGGGAGGGCTTAATGAGCAGTTCTTC
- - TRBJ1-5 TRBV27 CASSTTGRRNQPQHF TGTGCCAGCAGCACTACAGGCAGGCGCAATCAGCCCCAGCATTTT
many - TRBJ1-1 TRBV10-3 CAISECGQPYCEAFF TGTGCCATCAGTGAATGCGGCCAGCCATATTGTGAAGCTTTCTTT
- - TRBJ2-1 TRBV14 CASSPPGGPVYNEQFF TGTGCCAGCAGCCCTCCAGGGGGGCCCGTCTACAATGAGCAGTTCTTC
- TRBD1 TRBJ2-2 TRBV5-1 CASSLVTGGTGELFF TGCGCCAGCAGCTTGGTCACAGGGGGCACCGGGGAGCTGTTTTTT
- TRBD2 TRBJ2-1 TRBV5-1 CASSSSGLAGGPNEQFF TGCGCCAGCAGCTCATCGGGACTAGCGGGAGGGCCGAATGAGCAGTTCTTC
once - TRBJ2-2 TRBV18 CASSPLAAAGLNTGELFF TGTGCCAGCTCACCGCTGGCGGCGGCCGGTTTAAACACCGGGGAGCTGTTTTTT
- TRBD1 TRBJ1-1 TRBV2 CASSRQGARGTEAFF TGTGCCAGCAGTCGGCAGGGGGCGCGGGGCACTGAAGCTTTCTTT
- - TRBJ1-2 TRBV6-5 CASSYSTGDGYTF TGTGCCAGCAGTTACTCGACAGGCGATGGCTACACCTTC
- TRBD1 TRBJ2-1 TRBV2 CASSSGQDLYNEQFF TGTGCCAGCAGCTCCGGACAGGACCTTTACAATGAGCAGTTCTTC
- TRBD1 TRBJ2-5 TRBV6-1 CASSEGQGVLETQYF TGTGCCAGCAGTGAGGGACAGGGTGTTCTGGAGACCCAGTACTTC
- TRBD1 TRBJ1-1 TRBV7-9 CASSLRTGGNTEAFF TGTGCCAGCAGCTTACGCACAGGGGGAAACACTGAAGCTTTCTTT
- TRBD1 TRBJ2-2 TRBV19 CASSLGQRTGELFF TGTGCCAGTAGTTTGGGACAGCGCACCGGGGAGCTGTTTTTT
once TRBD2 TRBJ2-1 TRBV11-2 CASSLVTSGVYNEQFF TGTGCCAGCAGCTTAGTTACTAGCGGGGTCTACAATGAGCAGTTCTTC
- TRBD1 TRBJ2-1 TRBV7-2 CASSSGANRGKEQFF TGTGCCAGCAGCTCCGGGGCCAACAGGGGAAAGGAGCAGTTCTTC
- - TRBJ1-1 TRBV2 CASSVQQNTEAFF TGTGCCAGCAGTGTACAGCAGAACACTGAAGCTTTCTTT
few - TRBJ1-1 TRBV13 CASSLGSRVVNTEAFF TGTGCCAGCAGCTTAGGTTCTCGGGTCGTGAACACTGAAGCTTTCTTT
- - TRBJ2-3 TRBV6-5 CASSYNCSRGTDTQYF TGTGCCAGCAGTTACAATTGCAGTCGCGGAACAGATACGCAGTATTTT
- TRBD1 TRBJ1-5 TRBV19 CASANPQGALGQPQHF TGTGCCAGTGCTAACCCGCAGGGGGCGCTTGGTCAGCCCCAGCATTTT
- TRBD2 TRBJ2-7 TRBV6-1 CASRTSGSYEQYF TGTGCCAGCCGGACTAGCGGATCCTACGAGCAGTACTTC
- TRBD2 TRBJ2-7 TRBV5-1 CASSLGSGGEQYF TGCGCCAGCAGCTTGGGAAGCGGGGGCGAGCAGTACTTC
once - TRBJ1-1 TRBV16 CASSQSIRGEAFF TGTGCCAGCAGCCAATCGATCCGGGGAGAAGCTTTCTTT
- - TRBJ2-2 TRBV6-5 CASSYSARVVSGELFF TGTGCCAGCAGTTACTCGGCTCGGGTCGTGAGCGGGGAGCTGTTTTTT
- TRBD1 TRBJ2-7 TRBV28 CASRSDRGGYEQYF TGTGCCAGCAGGTCTGACAGGGGGGGCTACGAGCAGTACTTC
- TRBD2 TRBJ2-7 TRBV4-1 CASSRREGPGEQYF TGCGCCAGCAGCCGGCGGGAGGGCCCAGGCGAGCAGTACTTC
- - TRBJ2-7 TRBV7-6 CASSVTARYEQYF TGTGCCAGCAGCGTAACCGCTAGGTACGAGCAGTACTTC
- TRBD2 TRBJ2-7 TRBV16 CASSRGTSGSREQYF TGTGCCAGCAGCCGAGGGACTAGCGGGAGCCGCGAGCAGTACTTC
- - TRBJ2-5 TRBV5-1 CASSSTQGPGETQYF TGCGCCAGCAGCTCAACCCAAGGCCCGGGGGAGACCCAGTACTTC
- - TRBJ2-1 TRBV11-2 CASSTLGGAGRDEQFF TGTGCCAGCAGCACCCTGGGGGGGGCGGGTCGTGATGAGCAGTTCTTC
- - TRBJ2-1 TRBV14 CASSQEAARDYNEQFF TGTGCCAGCAGCCAAGAGGCCGCGCGGGACTACAATGAGCAGTTCTTC
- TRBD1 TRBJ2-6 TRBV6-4 CASTSRDRVRGANVLTF TGTGCCAGCACCAGCCGGGACAGGGTTCGTGGGGCCAACGTCCTGACTTTC
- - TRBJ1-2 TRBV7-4 CASSRYPLDRYYGYTF TGTGCCAGCTCCCGATACCCCCTGGACAGATACTATGGCTACACCTTC
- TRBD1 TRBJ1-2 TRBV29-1 CSVEPQGTRGYGYTF TGCAGCGTTGAACCACAGGGGACTAGGGGCTATGGCTACACCTTC
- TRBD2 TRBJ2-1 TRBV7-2 CASSFSGSSYNEQFF TGTGCCAGCAGCTTTAGCGGGAGCTCCTACAATGAGCAGTTCTTC
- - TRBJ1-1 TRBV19 CASSSGDTEAFF TGTGCCAGTAGCAGCGGGGACACTGAAGCTTTCTTT
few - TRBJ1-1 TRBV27 CASSLGPSTGGTEAFF TGTGCCAGCAGTTTAGGCCCTTCTACGGGGGGCACTGAAGCTTTCTTT
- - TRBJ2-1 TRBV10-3 CAVRGLKAYNEQFF TGTGCCGTAAGGGGACTGAAAGCCTACAATGAGCAGTTCTTC
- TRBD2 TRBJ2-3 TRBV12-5 CASGRGGDTDTQYF TGTGCTAGCGGCCGCGGGGGTGACACAGATACGCAGTATTTT
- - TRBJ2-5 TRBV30 CAWSGPGETQYF TGTGCCTGGAGTGGGCCGGGAGAGACCCAGTACTTC